The TCR beta chain described here comes from a study of cytomegalovirus exposure and HLA in healthy donors. The study's findings and limits: Rarity characterized most TCR sequences, yet some public TCRs appeared in many donors. Subsequent analysis showed first-cohort TCR clusters tending to co-occur in more than 90 validation repertoires.

The table came from immunoSEQ multiplex PCR; TCRdb's copy has only in-frame clones and leaves some out. In the table there are 150,000 to 200,000 clones, 75% to 90% of which are singletons. This clone was seen a single time. Its antigen is currently unknown. This CDR3 is built from 14 residues. Per germline, CDR1 LNHDA and CDR2 SQIVND (reference sequence). V dropped 5 bases and J dropped 1 base, with 12 bases sitting between them. This rearrangement joins TRBV19 to TRBJ2-7; possible D gene TRBD1, 5 bases. This clonotype originated in a man younger than 35 in good health and CMV-seropositive. Sequencing used PBMCs. The CDR3 sequence is CASSSSRESYEQYF. As DNA, the CDR3 is TGTGCCAGTAGTTCCAGCAGGGAATCCTACGAGCAGTACTTC.